These T cell receptor beta chains were read from a single sample in a study of cytomegalovirus exposure and HLA in healthy donors. The method was immunoSEQ multiplex PCR; TCRdb's version includes in-frame clones alone and lacks a portion of them. The sample has 150,000 or so clones, 85% to 90% seen once. The sample comprised PBMCs. Receptors originate from a human donor in good health. CDR3s include the opening cysteine and the closing phenylalanine or tryptophan. A D gene is named only where the DNA matches it firmly. Some rows have no size entry. The others give once, few or many, or a class for an expanded clone.

v_call,j_call,clone_size,d_call,cdr3_aa
TRBV18,TRBJ2-7,.,TRBD1,CASSLSSGTGLEQYF
TRBV25-1,TRBJ1-6,.,.,CASRVYNSPLHF
TRBV2,TRBJ1-2,.,TRBD1,CASSEFQGDGYTF
TRBV23-1,TRBJ2-5,.,.,CASPGHEETQYF
TRBV7-3,TRBJ2-3,.,.,CASSFLWQSTDTQYF
TRBV2,TRBJ1-2,.,TRBD1,CASTRDSQTNYGYTF
TRBV7-8,TRBJ2-1,.,.,CASSLYSVSSYNEQFF
TRBV5-1,TRBJ2-3,.,TRBD1,CASSPGQGLDTQYF
TRBV5-6,TRBJ2-3,.,TRBD2,CASSLGGGSTDTQYF
TRBV7-3,TRBJ2-3,few,TRBD1,CASSSDRASTDTQYF
TRBV28,TRBJ1-1,.,.,CASRPPTGREAFF
TRBV27,TRBJ2-1,.,.,CASSLSARGEQFF
TRBV5-4,TRBJ2-1,.,TRBD2,CASSFGREGREQFF
TRBV5-1,TRBJ2-1,once,TRBD2,CASSMTSVSYNEQFF
TRBV6-4,TRBJ2-1,.,.,CASSTSTTYNEQFF
TRBV6-1,TRBJ1-2,.,.,CASSEALGLLGYTF
TRBV2,TRBJ2-7,.,.,CASSEATGYRYYEQYF
TRBV5-1,TRBJ1-2,.,TRBD1,CASRQGLGYGYTF
TRBV7-6,TRBJ1-1,.,.,CASSRLLGGAEAFF
TRBV27,TRBJ2-2,once,.,CASRLSGAGELFF
TRBV7-2,TRBJ2-3,.,TRBD2,CASSYLAGGDTQYF
TRBV11-2,TRBJ2-7,once,.,CASSLSDEQYF
TRBV6-5,TRBJ1-5,once,TRBD1,CASSIRTGNQPQHF
TRBV9,TRBJ1-2,few,.,CASSVALEGGGYTF
TRBV5-1,TRBJ2-5,.,.,CASSLVSSGGETQYF
TRBV7-2,TRBJ1-5,.,.,CASSPRVGSGNQPQHF
TRBV4-1,TRBJ1-1,.,TRBD1,CASSRGQGTTEAFF
TRBV4-2,TRBJ2-7,once,TRBD1,CASSQSSQGKEQYF